These 5 T cell receptor beta chains share one sample of origin, sequenced in a study of shared clonotypes between healthy human individuals. Profiled with immunoSEQ multiplex PCR; TCRdb holds only in-frame clones, not every one. The sample shows approximately 1.5 million clones, just under 99% of them seen only once. Sequencing was performed on naive CD4+ T cells sorted from blood. Regarding subset: CD45RA+ positively selected. The source of these receptors is a man aged 30 to 39 in good health.

The V and J genes are TRBV7-9 and TRBJ2-7, with D tentatively TRBD1 (5 bases). Germline V gene sequence: CDR1 SEHNR, CDR2 FQNEAQ (reference sequence). Trimming stripped 0 bases from V and 2 bases from J, with 14 bases between. The CDR3 has 16 residues. CDR3 amino acids: CASSLAARVGTYEQYF. The CDR3 DNA reads TGTGCCAGCAGCTTAGCGGCCAGGGTGGGAACCTACGAGCAGTACTTC. The full variable domain, with the rest looked up from reference TRBV7-9 and TRBJ2-7, is DTGVSQNPRHKITKRGQNVTFRCDPISEHNRLYWYRQTLGQGPEFLTYFQNEAQLEKSRLLSDRFSAERPKGSFSTLEIQRTEQGDSAMYLCASSLAARVGTYEQYFGPGTRLTVT.

The V gene is TRBV5-4, the J gene TRBJ2-2, with TRBD2 identical over 9 bases. Unmatched junction bases numbered 8, after V lost 4 bases and J lost 4 bases. This CDR3 spans 16 amino acids. Germline CDR1 reads SGHNT; CDR2 reads YYREEE (reference sequence). The DNA of the CDR3 is TGTGCCAGCAGCCTGGCGGGAGGGCCGGGCACCGGGGAGCTGTTTTTT. Encoded protein: CASSLAGGPGTGELFF.

The DNA for the CDR3 is TGCAGCCTGCGGTTGATCTACGAGCAGTACTTC. As protein: CSLRLIYEQYF. The chain uses TRBV20-1 and TRBJ2-7, with unresolved D. This CDR3 has 11 residues. CDR1 and CDR2 (germline): DFQATT, SNEGSKA (reference sequence).

The rearrangement joins TRBV14 to TRBJ2-1; tentatively, D is TRBD2 (5 bases). The CDR3 is made up of 16 amino acids. CDR1 is SGHDN and CDR2 is FVKESK in the germline V gene. Trimming took off 2 bases at V and 7 bases at J, with 18 bases between the two ends. The CDR3 DNA reads TGTGCCAGCAGCCAAAATCCATTACCCCGGGGTAATGAGCAGTTCTTC. Translated, it gives CASSQNPLPRGNEQFF.

This rearrangement joins TRBV5-4 to TRBJ2-7; D uncertain. The ends were cut back, 5 bases at V and 4 bases at J, with 10 bases in the middle. Germline-derived CDR1 and CDR2 are SGHNT and YYREEE (reference sequence). The CDR3 spans 12 residues. CDR3 nucleotide sequence: TGTGCCAGCAGTATTGGCAGTTACGAGCAGTACTTC. It specifies CASSIGSYEQYF.